This TCR beta chain was sequenced during a study of shared clonotypes between healthy human individuals. CDR1 is MNHEY and CDR2 is SVGAGI in the germline V gene. V lost 2 bases, J lost 3 bases, and 11 bases lay in between. The CDR3 is 15 amino acids. Terminally differentiated effector memory CD45RA+ cells were excluded from the naive CD8 cells, which were CD45RO-negative and positively selected for CCR7. Assay: immunoSEQ multiplex PCR; the TCRdb copy retains only in-frame clones and omits some. This table holds millions of clones, about 94% found once. The chain recombines TRBV6-5 with TRBJ2-1; D remains ambiguous. The source of this sequence is a man in his late teens or twenties in good health. Sequencing was carried out using naive CD8+ T cells sorted from blood. CDR3 coding DNA: TGTGCCAGCAGTTACCGCGACCCCGGCTACAATGAGCAGTTCTTC. This sequence encodes CASSYRDPGYNEQFF.